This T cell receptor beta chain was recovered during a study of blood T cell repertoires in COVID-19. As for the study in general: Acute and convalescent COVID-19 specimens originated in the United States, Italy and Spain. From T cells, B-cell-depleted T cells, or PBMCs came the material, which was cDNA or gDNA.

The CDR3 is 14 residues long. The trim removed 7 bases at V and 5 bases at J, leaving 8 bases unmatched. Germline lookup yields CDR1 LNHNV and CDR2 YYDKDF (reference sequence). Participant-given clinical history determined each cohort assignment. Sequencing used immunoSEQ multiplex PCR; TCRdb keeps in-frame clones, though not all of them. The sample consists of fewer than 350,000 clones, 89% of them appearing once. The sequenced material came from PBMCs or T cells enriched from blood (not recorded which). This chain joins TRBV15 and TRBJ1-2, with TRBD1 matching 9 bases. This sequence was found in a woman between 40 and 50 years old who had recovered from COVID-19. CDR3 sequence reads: CATTDRGNGYGYTF. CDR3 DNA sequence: TGTGCCACCACCGACAGGGGGAATGGGTATGGCTACACCTTC.